This is a list of T cell receptor beta chains from one sample in a study of identical twins. Using its own MiXCR run on the 5' RACE reads, TCRdb lists one record per CDR3 protein. The table has roughly 690,000 distinct CDR3 sequences, 21% seen once. The same data also contributed to another study, on T cells expressing NK-cell markers.

Source material: PBMCs. These receptors all stem from a woman younger than 35 in good health. Both conserved end residues are part of each CDR3. Fields, in order: clone size, J gene, V gene, D gene, CDR3 protein, CDR3 DNA. The D gene is left open where the match is weak. Not all rows give a size; the values are once, few, many and, for expanded clones, a class.

>-|TRBJ2-1|TRBV2|-
CASIRSYNEQFF
TGTGCCAGCATCCGCTCCTACAATGAGCAGTTCTTC
>-|TRBJ1-2|TRBV7-9|-
CASSTAVHGGTF
TGTGCCAGCAGCACAGCAGTCCATGGCGGCACCTTC
>-|TRBJ2-3|TRBV10-3|-
CAISESHTQYF
TGTGCCATCAGTGAGTCGCATACGCAGTATTTT
>few|TRBJ2-5|TRBV29-1|TRBD2
CSVGGGEETQYF
TGCAGCGTTGGGGGGGGTGAAGAGACCCAGTACTTC
>few|TRBJ1-2|TRBV6-5|TRBD1
CASSYEGTGGLNYGYTF
TGTGCCAGCAGTTACGAAGGGACAGGGGGCTTAAACTATGGCTACACCTTC
>-|TRBJ2-1|TRBV11-2|-
CASSLGRTASKEQFF
TGTGCCAGCAGCTTAGGCCGGACAGCCTCCAAGGAGCAGTTCTTC
>-|TRBJ1-1|TRBV20-1|-
CSARDPAGAGTEAFF
TGCAGTGCTAGAGATCCGGCAGGGGCGGGAACTGAAGCTTTCTTT
>-|TRBJ2-1|TRBV5-6|TRBD2
CASSFGLAGVSSYNEQFF
TGTGCCAGCAGCTTCGGACTAGCGGGGGTGAGCTCCTACAATGAGCAGTTCTTC
>-|TRBJ2-7|TRBV27|-
CASSLIRRREQYF
TGTGCCAGCAGTTTAATTCGCCGACGCGAGCAGTACTTC
>-|TRBJ2-1|TRBV18|-
CASSPGTDEQFF
TGTGCCAGCTCACCCGGGACTGATGAGCAGTTCTTC
>-|TRBJ1-1|TRBV7-2|-
CASSSQQGNRIEAFF
TGTGCCAGCAGCTCCCAACAGGGCAACCGGATTGAAGCTTTCTTT
>few|TRBJ2-5|TRBV7-3|-
CASSLSPVQETQYF
TGTGCCAGCAGCTTATCCCCAGTCCAAGAGACCCAGTACTTC
>-|TRBJ2-4|TRBV5-1|-
CASRDQTGRLTNIQYF
TGCGCCAGCCGAGACCAAACAGGGAGGCTAACGAACATTCAGTACTTC
>many|TRBJ1-3|TRBV12-3/TRBV12-4|-
CATSAGGDTIYF
TGTGCCACTTCCGCTGGGGGGGACACCATATATTTT
>few|TRBJ2-7|TRBV7-2|-
CASSVRGEQYF
TGTGCCAGCAGCGTCAGGGGTGAGCAGTACTTC
>few|TRBJ2-3|TRBV6-5|-
CASSYPMGGQYF
TGTGCCAGCAGTTACCCCATGGGGGGCCAGTATTTT
>few|TRBJ2-7|TRBV20-1|TRBD1
CSARVLTGGEQYF
TGCAGTGCTAGAGTTCTGACAGGGGGTGAGCAGTACTTC
>many|TRBJ2-1|TRBV7-6|TRBD2
CASSFLPSGSPNEQFF
TGTGCCAGCAGCTTCCTACCCAGCGGGAGTCCGAATGAGCAGTTCTTC
>few|TRBJ2-1|TRBV11-1|-
CASSSRNRVRRIYNEQFF
TGTGCCAGCAGCTCTCGTAACAGGGTGCGGAGAATATACAATGAGCAGTTCTTC
>few|TRBJ2-3|TRBV20-1|TRBD2
CSARSASGRGFRTDTQYF
TGCAGTGCTAGATCGGCTAGCGGGAGAGGGTTTCGCACAGATACGCAGTATTTT
>-|TRBJ1-4|TRBV7-9|-
CASSFGAGTNEKLFF
TGTGCCAGCAGCTTTGGGGCAGGAACGAATGAAAAACTGTTTTTT
>-|TRBJ2-5|TRBV2|-
CASSETQETQYF
TGTGCCAGCAGTGAAACCCAAGAGACCCAGTACTTC
>-|TRBJ2-7|TRBV10-2|TRBD2
CASSGRGGYEQYF
TGCGCCAGCAGTGGCCGGGGGGGATACGAGCAGTACTTC
>-|TRBJ2-7|TRBV30|-
CAWSVLRLEAYEQYF
TGTGCCTGGAGTGTACTTCGACTGGAGGCCTACGAGCAGTACTTC
>many|TRBJ2-1|TRBV29-1|-
CSVGRGGIPYNEQFF
TGCAGCGTTGGGAGGGGGGGCATCCCCTACAATGAGCAGTTCTTC
>few|TRBJ2-2|TRBV9|TRBD2
CASSKRSGSPGGELFF
TGTGCCAGCAGCAAAAGAAGCGGGAGTCCCGGAGGGGAGCTGTTTTTT
>few|TRBJ2-7|TRBV9|-
CASSVIEGYEQYF
TGTGCCAGCAGCGTAATCGAGGGTTACGAGCAGTACTTC
>few|TRBJ2-3|TRBV20-1|-
CSARAVAEATQYF
TGCAGTGCTAGAGCGGTAGCGGAAGCTACGCAGTATTTT
>-|TRBJ2-7|TRBV27|TRBD1
CASRRTGSTYEQYF
TGTGCCTCCCGGCGGACAGGGAGTACGTACGAGCAGTACTTC
>-|TRBJ2-1|TRBV11-2|TRBD2
CASSPGTSGIPPYNEQFF
TGTGCCAGCAGCCCCGGGACTAGCGGGATTCCCCCCTACAATGAGCAGTTCTTC
>-|TRBJ2-7|TRBV5-5|TRBD1
CASKWPGQGYEQYF
TGTGCCAGCAAGTGGCCGGGACAGGGCTACGAGCAGTACTTC
>few|TRBJ2-6|TRBV6-1|-
CASRGVSGANVLTF
TGTGCCAGCAGGGGAGTTTCTGGGGCCAACGTCCTGACTTTC
>-|TRBJ2-3|TRBV20-1|TRBD2
CSATQTTGLAGGGLSTDTQYF
TGCAGTGCTACGCAAACGACGGGACTAGCGGGAGGTGGGTTGAGCACAGATACGCAGTATTTT
>-|TRBJ2-1|TRBV7-2|-
CASSLEPGSYNEQFF
TGTGCCAGCAGCTTAGAGCCCGGCTCCTACAATGAGCAGTTCTTC
>many|TRBJ2-1|TRBV7-8|-
CASSLWGDEQFF
TGTGCCAGCAGCTTATGGGGCGATGAGCAGTTCTTC
>-|TRBJ1-5|TRBV19|-
CASSITGINQPQHF
TGTGCCAGTAGTATTACTGGTATCAATCAGCCCCAGCATTTT
>-|TRBJ2-7|TRBV20-1|TRBD2
CSAKYSGMGYEQYF
TGCAGTGCTAAGTATAGCGGGATGGGATACGAGCAGTACTTC
>-|TRBJ2-3|TRBV29-1|TRBD1
CSVARGRSDTQYF
TGCAGCGTTGCCAGGGGGCGGTCAGATACGCAGTATTTT
>few|TRBJ2-3|TRBV5-5|-
CASSLDTRGGAADTQYF
TGTGCCAGCAGCTTGGACACTAGGGGCGGCGCCGCAGATACGCAGTATTTT
>-|TRBJ2-1|TRBV29-1|-
CSVAVLGPSPFHNEQFF
TGCAGCGTTGCGGTCCTCGGGCCTAGCCCATTCCACAATGAGCAGTTCTTC
>many|TRBJ2-1|TRBV10-3|-
CAISDLTLWVDNEQFF
TGTGCCATCAGTGACCTGACTTTATGGGTCGACAATGAGCAGTTCTTC
>few|TRBJ2-1|TRBV20-1|TRBD2
CSALSIAGGGNEQFF
TGCAGTGCTTTGTCCATCGCGGGAGGGGGCAATGAGCAGTTCTTC
>medium-sized|TRBJ2-1|TRBV6-5|-
CASSYSSGSYNEQFF
TGTGCCAGCAGTTACTCTAGCGGCTCCTACAATGAGCAGTTCTTC
>-|TRBJ2-4|TRBV7-2|TRBD2
CASSFVAGVGNIQYF
TGTGCCAGCAGTTTCGTAGCGGGGGTAGGGAACATTCAGTACTTC
>-|TRBJ2-2|TRBV9|-
CASSVAPGPTGELFF
TGTGCCAGCAGCGTAGCTCCCGGCCCCACCGGGGAGCTGTTTTTT
>-|TRBJ2-7|TRBV7-9|TRBD2
CASSQDLWGGWYEQYF
TGTGCCAGCAGTCAAGACCTTTGGGGGGGGTGGTACGAGCAGTACTTC
>many|TRBJ2-3|TRBV6-1|-
CASKGGISTDTQYF
TGTGCCAGCAAAGGGGGGATTAGCACAGATACGCAGTATTTT
>-|TRBJ2-3|TRBV20-1|TRBD2
CSARRAGGLSTDTQYF
TGCAGTGCTAGACGAGCGGGGGGCCTCTCCACAGATACGCAGTATTTT